This T cell receptor beta chain was identified during a study of cytomegalovirus exposure and HLA in healthy donors. The study's findings and limits: TRBV6-2, TRBV6-3 and some other V segments were excluded as indistinguishable. The likely origin of a cluster of highly shared sequence variants was a sequencing artifact. It was reported that the classifier diagnosed cytomegalovirus status with high specificity and sensitivity in both the original and validation cohorts. Earlier results showed most TCR beta V segments being productive about 90% or about 30% of the time.

Trimming removed 4 bases from V and 3 bases from J; junction bases left unmatched: 5. The CDR3 runs 15 residues. Looked up from germline, CDR1 is LGHNA and CDR2 is YNFKEQ. Note on this clone: Its antigen is unidentified.

PCR used 60 Vbeta primers and 13 Jbeta primers. Using immunoSEQ multiplex PCR, the repertoire was profiled, and TCRdb retains in-frame clones only, with some absent. The sample has roughly 100,000 clones; approximately 70% are singletons. Specimen: PBMCs. The rearrangement links TRBV4-2 to TRBJ2-5; 10 bases match TRBD2. The receptor was derived from a man younger than 45 in good health and CMV-seronegative. The CDR3 here is CASSPLAGVEETQYF. The DNA for the CDR3 is TGTGCCAGCAGCCCGCTAGCGGGAGTCGAAGAGACCCAGTACTTC.